This T cell receptor (beta chain) originates from a study of control samples from healthy donors and cancer patients. Assay: immunoSEQ multiplex PCR; the TCRdb copy retains only in-frame clones and omits some. The data contain approximately 90,000 clones, less than 90% of them singletons. CDR1 and CDR2 (germline): SGHRS, YFSETQ. The CDR3 extends over 14 amino acids. Germline trimming cut 0 bases from V and 7 bases from J; bases unmatched to any gene: 3. Source material: blood. The TCR was taken from a woman in her seventies in good health. J is TRBJ1-4 and V is TRBV5-1; 7 bases agree with TRBD1. The CDR3 DNA follows: TGCGCCAGCAGCTTGGGGGGGACAGTTGAAAAACTGTTTTTT. Its translation: CASSLGGTVEKLFF.